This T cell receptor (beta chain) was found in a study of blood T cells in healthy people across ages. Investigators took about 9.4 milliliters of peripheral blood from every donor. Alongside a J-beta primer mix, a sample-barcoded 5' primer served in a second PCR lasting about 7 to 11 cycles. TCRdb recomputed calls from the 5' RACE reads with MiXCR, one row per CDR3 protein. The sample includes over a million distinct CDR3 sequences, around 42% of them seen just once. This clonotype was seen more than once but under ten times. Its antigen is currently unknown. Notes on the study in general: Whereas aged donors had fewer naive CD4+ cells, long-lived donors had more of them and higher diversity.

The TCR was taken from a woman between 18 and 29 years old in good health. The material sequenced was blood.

In DNA, the CDR3 is TGCGCCAGCAGCGACAGAATCTTCACAGATACGCAGTATTTT. It yields the protein CASSDRIFTDTQYF. The gene calls are TRBV10-1 and TRBJ2-3; tentatively, D is TRBD1 (5 bases). Trimming shortened V by 6 bases and J by 2 bases, and 12 bases separated the two germline ends. Germline CDR1 reads WNHNN; CDR2 reads SYGVQD (reference sequence). This CDR3 region has 14 residues.